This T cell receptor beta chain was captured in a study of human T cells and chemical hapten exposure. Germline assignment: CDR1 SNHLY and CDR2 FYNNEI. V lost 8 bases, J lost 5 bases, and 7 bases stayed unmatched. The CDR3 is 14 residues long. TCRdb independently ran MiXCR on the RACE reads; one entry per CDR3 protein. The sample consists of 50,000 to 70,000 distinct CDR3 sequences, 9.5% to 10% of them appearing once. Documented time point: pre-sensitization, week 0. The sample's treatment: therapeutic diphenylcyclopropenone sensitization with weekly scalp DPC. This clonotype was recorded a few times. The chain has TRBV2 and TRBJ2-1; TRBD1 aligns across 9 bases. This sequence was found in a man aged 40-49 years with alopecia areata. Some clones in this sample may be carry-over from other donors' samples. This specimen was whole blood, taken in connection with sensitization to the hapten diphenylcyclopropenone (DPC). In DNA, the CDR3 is TGTGCCAGCGTCACAGGGGGCAACCACAATGAGCAGTTCTTC. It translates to CASVTGGNHNEQFF.